This T cell receptor (beta chain) was sequenced for a study of tumor and adjacent non-tumor tissue in lung cancer. Study information: The cohort had about 12 adenocarcinoma, a couple of squamous cell and 1 small cell patients.

V was cut by 5 bases and J by 3 bases, with 10 bases left in between. In germline, CDR1 is PRHDT, CDR2 FYEKMQ (reference sequence). This CDR3 is built from 13 residues. No cell sorting was done before RNA was extracted from the tissue. More than 3 cm separated this lung sample from the edge of the tumor. TCRbeta libraries were built with three rounds of nested PCR, modified from ARM-PCR. TCRdb analysed the multiplex PCR reads with MiXCR anew, one entry per CDR3 protein. This sample has about 98,000 distinct CDR3 sequences, with 80% found just once. Concerning this clonotype itself: Possible read error: a much larger clone is one base away.

This receptor was obtained from a man aged 60-69 years with small cell lung cancer. The sample taken for sequencing was distant non-tumor lung tissue. The chain links TRBV13 to TRBJ2-5, with TRBD1 as a possible D gene (6 bases). The CDR3 sequence: CASSQGRKETQYF. CDR3 in DNA: TGTGCCAGCAGCCAGGGGCGAAAAGAGACCCAGTACTTC.